The 32 T cell receptor beta chains in this list originate from one sample, sequenced in a study of T-cell memory formation after mild COVID-19. TCRdb called the 5' RACE reads again in MiXCR, with one record for every CDR3 protein. The sample consists of about 400,000 distinct CDR3 sequences, approximately 15% of them appearing once. Sequencing was performed on PBMCs or a T cell subset sorted from them (not recorded which). These receptor sequences come from a man aged 18 to 30 who had mild COVID-19 (a few samples of this study predate the infection). Cell type and time point are not known.

This clonotype was recorded a few times. The chain employs TRBV25-1 and TRBJ1-1; no clear D. CDR3 length: 13 amino acids. The germline V and J ends were trimmed by 4 bases and 1 base, with 7 bases remaining between them. Germline loops: CDR1 MGHDK, CDR2 SYGVNS. The CDR3 here is CASSGTRNTEAFF. CDR3 sequence (DNA): TGTGCCAGCAGTGGCACAAGGAACACTGAAGCTTTCTTT.

This clonotype was detected only a few times. This rearrangement joins TRBV4-1 to TRBJ2-1; D not certain. Germline lookup yields CDR1 MGHRA and CDR2 YSYEKL. Trimming stripped 4 bases from V and 8 bases from J, with 21 bases between. The CDR3 is 16 amino acids. The CDR3: CASSLGARTTGHEQFF. CDR3 in DNA: TGCGCCAGCAGCCTAGGCGCCCGGACCACTGGCCATGAGCAGTTCTTC.

This clonotype came up a few times. CDR3 sequence reads: CASSRGRENTEAFF. CDR3 coding DNA: TGCGCCAGCAGCCGAGGACGGGAGAACACTGAAGCTTTCTTT. The V gene is TRBV4-3, the J gene TRBJ1-1; D not resolved. Germline V gene data show CDR1 as LGHNA and CDR2 as YSLEER. The CDR3 has 14 residues. The V and J ends lost 4 bases and 1 base respectively, with 10 bases between them.

The chain employs TRBV5-1 and TRBJ2-1; 10 bases are a match to TRBD1. The CDR3 totals 15 residues. Germline V gene sequence: CDR1 SGHRS, CDR2 YFSETQ. V lost 4 bases, J lost 3 bases, and 4 bases stayed unmatched. The CDR3 spells CASSLRDRGYNEQFF. The CDR3 DNA follows: TGCGCCAGCAGCCTCCGGGACAGGGGCTACAATGAGCAGTTCTTC.

The V call is TRBV4-3, the J call TRBJ2-4; D ambiguous. The CDR3 is 15 residues long. V lost 0 bases and J 0 bases, leaving 6 bases between the germline ends. CDR1 is LGHNA, CDR2 YSLEER, per germline. CDR3 loop: CASSQEDLAKNIQYF. In DNA form, the CDR3 reads TGCGCCAGCAGCCAAGAGGACCTAGCCAAAAACATTCAGTACTTC.

V gene TRBV6-6 combines with J gene TRBJ2-3; 7 bases map to TRBD1. The germline V gene has CDR1 MNHNY and CDR2 SVGAGI (reference sequence). The CDR3 is 15 residues long. V dropped 5 bases and J dropped 6; count of bases not matched to a gene: 11. The CDR3 bases are TGTGCCAGCAGTCTGGGACAGATCATAGCGGATACGCAGTATTTT. This translates into CASSLGQIIADTQYF.

The chain carries TRBV30 and TRBJ1-1, with a weak D call TRBD1 (5 bases). CDR1 is GTSNPN and CDR2 is SVGIG in the germline V gene (reference sequence). The CDR3 runs 13 residues. V lost 3 bases to trimming and J lost 3 bases, with 11 bases between them. Written as DNA, the CDR3 is TGTGCCTGGAGCGTTCGGGGGGACACTGAAGCTTTCTTT. Translation gives CAWSVRGDTEAFF.

This clonotype has a handful of counts. The V call is TRBV5-1, the J call TRBJ2-5; 7 bases fit TRBD1. With 5 bases clipped from V and 5 bases from J, the junction kept 9 bases outside the gene matches. The germline gives CDR1 SGHRS, CDR2 YFSETQ. The CDR3 contains 14 residues. CDR3 bases: TGCGCCAGCAGTCACCCCGAACAGGGGGAGACCCAGTACTTC. Its protein product is CASSHPEQGETQYF.

This clonotype showed up many times. The chain uses TRBV7-3 and TRBJ2-5, with TRBD2 matching 10 bases. This CDR3 has 13 residues. CDR1 and CDR2 (germline): SGHTA, FQGTGA. The ends lost 5 bases at V and 10 bases at J; junction bases unmatched: 7. This chain's CDR3 is CASSPSGGEDQYF. The CDR3 bases are TGTGCCAGCAGCCCTAGCGGGGGTGAGGACCAGTACTTC. Full variable domain (remainder filled in from reference TRBV7-3 and TRBJ2-5): GAGVSQTPSNKVTEKGKYVELRCDPISGHTALYWYRQSLGQGPEFLIYFQGTGAADDSGLPNDRFFAVRPEGSVSTLKIQRTERGDSAVYLCASSPSGGEDQYFGPGTRLLVL.

A note on this clonotype: Since a much larger clone is just one base distant, this may be a read error. This chain uses TRBV7-6 with TRBJ2-5; 9 bases map to TRBD2. Germline V gene lookup returns CDR1 SGHVS and CDR2 FNYEAQ. The CDR3 runs to 15 residues. Losses at the gene ends were 7 bases for V and 3 bases for J; bases not matched to a gene: 9. The CDR3 bases are TGTGCCAGCAACCTAGCGGGGACGTCCGAAGAGACCCAGTACTTC. Protein product: CASNLAGTSEETQYF.

This clonotype was detected only a few times. J is TRBJ2-3 and V is TRBV4-3; 7 bases match TRBD2. After removal of 0 bases from V and 2 bases from J, the junction contained 14 bases not matched to a gene. The germline gives CDR1 LGHNA, CDR2 YSLEER. The CDR3 contains 19 residues. Written as DNA, the CDR3 is TGCGCCAGCAGCCAAGAAGTGCTAGCGGCTAGCGTGGACACAGATACGCAGTATTTT. Protein: CASSQEVLAASVDTDTQYF.

The chain is built from TRBV20-1 and TRBJ1-3; no reliable D call. V was pared by 5 bases and J by 8 bases, with 16 bases between. Looked up from germline, CDR1 is DFQATT and CDR2 is SNEGSKA (reference sequence). This CDR3 has 13 residues. The DNA for the CDR3 is TGCAGTGCTCCAAGTTCCCCCGCTCACACCATATATTTT. Translating it yields CSAPSSPAHTIYF.

V is TRBV7-2 and J is TRBJ1-6; tentative D call: TRBD1 (6 bases). Trimming removed 3 bases at V and 7 bases at J, with 10 bases between. The CDR3 is 14 amino acids. Germline V CDR1 and CDR2: SGHTA, FQGNSA. CDR3 sequence reads: CASSLQQGNSPLHF. As DNA, the CDR3 is TGTGCCAGCAGCTTGCAACAGGGAAATTCACCCCTCCACTTT.

The chain recombines TRBV5-1 with TRBJ2-7; possibly TRBD1 for D (7 bases). The V and J ends lost 1 base and 5 bases respectively, with 10 bases between them. Looked up from germline, CDR1 is SGHRS and CDR2 is YFSETQ. The CDR3 consists of 13 residues. DNA of the CDR3: TGCGCCAGCAGCTTGACAGGGGAGGACGAGCAGTACGTC. Translated, it gives CASSLTGEDEQYV.

This clonotype occurred a few times. The J gene is TRBJ1-2, the V gene TRBV10-3; D is possibly TRBD1 (6 bases). The ends were cut back, 8 bases at V and 2 bases at J, with 12 bases in the middle. Germline CDR1 is ENHRY and CDR2 is SYGVKD. The CDR3 contains 13 residues. The CDR3, as DNA: TGTGCCATCTCTTTGGGGGCCAACTATGGCTACACCTTC. Residues: CAISLGANYGYTF.

The CDR3 protein is CASSLWGTAAYEQYF. For the CDR3, the DNA is TGTGCCAGCAGTTTGTGGGGGACTGCCGCCTACGAGCAGTACTTC. J is TRBJ2-7 and V is TRBV27, with a possible D match to TRBD2 (6 bases). V lost 3 bases and J 2 bases, leaving 14 bases between the germline ends. Germline lookup yields CDR1 MNHEY and CDR2 SMNVEV (reference sequence). The CDR3 runs 15 residues.

This clonotype was detected a few times. This rearrangement joins TRBV4-3 to TRBJ1-1; no definite D call. The germline V and J ends were trimmed by 0 bases and 1 base, with 9 bases remaining between them. The germline V gene has CDR1 LGHNA and CDR2 YSLEER. The CDR3 is 15 amino acids. The chain's CDR3 is CASSQDLAGNTEAFF. The CDR3 DNA reads TGCGCCAGCAGCCAAGATCTGGCAGGGAACACTGAAGCTTTCTTT.

This clonotype has more than one count but fewer than ten. The chain links TRBV3-1 to TRBJ1-6, with D hard to call. Germline CDR1 LGHDT, CDR2 YNNKEL (reference sequence). V lost 7 bases and J lost 6, with 13 bases in between. The CDR3 spans 14 residues. The CDR3 is CASTNRDFNSPLHF. As DNA, the CDR3 is TGTGCCAGCACCAACCGGGATTTTAATTCACCCCTCCACTTT.

This chain joins TRBV28 and TRBJ2-5; TRBD1 matches 10 bases. Trimming removed 8 bases from V and 1 base from J; junction bases left unmatched: 4. CDR3 length: 14 residues. Germline V gene lookup returns CDR1 MDHEN and CDR2 SYDVKM. CDR3 in amino acids: CASWDRGLQETQYF. The CDR3 bases are TGTGCCAGCTGGGACAGGGGCCTCCAAGAGACCCAGTACTTC. The entire variable domain, with the rest obtained from reference TRBV28 and TRBJ2-5, is as follows: DVKVTQSSRYLVKRTGEKVFLECVQDMDHENMFWYRQDPGLGLRLIYFSYDVKMKEKGDIPEGYSVSREKKERFSLILESASTNQTSMYLCASWDRGLQETQYFGPGTRLLVL.

This chain links TRBV29-1 with TRBJ2-3, with TRBD1 as a possible D gene (7 bases). V was pared by 6 bases and J by 1 base, with 14 bases between. CDR1 and CDR2 (germline): SQVTM, ANQGSEA. The CDR3 runs 14 residues. CDR3 in DNA: TGCAGCGTCCCAGGGGGACTCGGCACAGATACGCAGTATTTT. This sequence encodes CSVPGGLGTDTQYF.

This chain connects TRBV5-1 to TRBJ2-5; perhaps D is TRBD1 or TRBD2 (5 bases each). Germline CDR1 SGHRS, CDR2 YFSETQ. V was clipped by 4 bases and J by 4 bases, with 11 bases between them. The CDR3 is 13 amino acids. DNA for the CDR3: TGCGCCAGCAGCCCCGGGGCAAGAGAGACCCAGTACTTC. Translation: CASSPGARETQYF. Full variable domain (missing parts from reference TRBV5-1 and TRBJ2-5): KAGVTQTPRYLIKTRGQQVTLSCSPISGHRSVSWYQQTPGQGLQFLFEYFSETQRNKGNFPGRFSGRQFSNSRSEMNVSTLELGDSALYLCASSPGARETQYFGPGTRLLVL.

CDR3 sequence: CTSSLNPRSGDTQYF. In DNA, the CDR3 is TGTACCAGCAGCTTAAATCCCAGAAGCGGGGATACGCAGTATTTT. The chain couples TRBV7-2 to TRBJ2-3; D may be TRBD2 (6 bases). Germline values: CDR1 SGHTA, CDR2 FQGNSA. Trimming cost V 2 bases and J 6 bases, with 15 bases left between them. The CDR3 length is 15 residues.

The CDR3 nucleotides are TGCGCCAGCAGCCCAACTGGGACCAACTATGGCTACACCTTC. Its translation: CASSPTGTNYGYTF. The V call is TRBV5-1, the J call TRBJ1-2, with D possibly TRBD1 on 5 matching bases. Germline CDR1 reads SGHRS; CDR2 reads YFSETQ. The CDR3 runs to 14 residues. V gave up 4 bases and J gave up 2 bases, with 12 bases separating them.

This clonotype has just a few counts. The J gene is TRBJ2-5, the V gene TRBV3-1; 8 bases match TRBD2. This CDR3 comprises 16 residues. V gave up 3 bases and J gave up 1 base; unmatched junction bases: 7. Germline CDR1 is LGHDT and CDR2 is YNNKEL (reference sequence). The DNA of the CDR3 is TGTGCCAGCAGCCAGTGGGCGGGGGGCCTCCAAGAGACCCAGTACTTC. Translated, it gives CASSQWAGGLQETQYF.

The J gene is TRBJ2-7, the V gene TRBV10-2; weak D call: TRBD1 (5 bases). CDR1 and CDR2 from the germline V gene are WSHSY and SAAADI. V was cut by 6 bases and J by 0 bases, with 9 bases left in between. There are 13 residues in the CDR3. The CDR3 DNA reads as TGCGCCAGCAGATCCGACAGCTCCTACGAGCAGTACTTC. Its protein product is CASRSDSSYEQYF.

This rearrangement joins TRBV2 to TRBJ2-1, with D perhaps TRBD1 (5 bases). V was clipped by 8 bases and J by 4 bases, with 12 bases between them. Germline V CDR1 and CDR2: SNHLY, FYNNEI. The CDR3 loop spans 13 amino acids. CDR3 amino acids: CASLTAGYNEQFF. The CDR3 DNA follows: TGTGCCAGCCTTACGGCAGGGTACAATGAGCAGTTCTTC.

The count of this clonotype is one. This chain links TRBV4-1 with TRBJ2-7, with D possibly called TRBD1 or TRBD2 (5 bases each). Germline V gene lookup returns CDR1 MGHRA and CDR2 YSYEKL. V lost 4 bases, J lost 2 bases, and 21 bases lay in between. The CDR3 covers 17 residues. This chain's CDR3 is CASSPGLGTAPTYEQYF. CDR3 nucleotides: TGCGCCAGCAGCCCAGGACTCGGGACGGCGCCTACCTACGAGCAGTACTTC.

This clonotype was seen more than once but under ten times. The rearrangement joins TRBV6-2 or TRBV6-3 to TRBJ2-7; TRBD1 might be the D (5 bases). The CDR3 spans 15 residues. Trimming stripped 4 bases from V and 2 bases from J, with 15 bases between. Germline CDR1 reads MNHEY; CDR2 reads SVGEGT. The CDR3 loop reads CASSFGSDKTYEQYF. As DNA, the CDR3 is TGTGCCAGCAGTTTCGGGTCGGACAAAACCTACGAGCAGTACTTC.

This chain links TRBV28 with TRBJ2-7, with a tentative D call TRBD2 (6 bases). There are 14 residues in the CDR3. The V end lost 4 bases, the J end lost 0 bases, and 10 bases lay between the germline ends. The germline gives CDR1 MDHEN, CDR2 SYDVKM. CDR3 DNA: TGTGCCAGCAGTTCCGGCGGGGCCTCCTACGAGCAGTACGTC. Encoded protein: CASSSGGASYEQYV.

This chain links TRBV10-3 with TRBJ1-5, with D possibly being TRBD1 (6 bases). CDR1 and CDR2 (germline): ENHRY, SYGVKD. V was cut by 10 bases and J by 4 bases, with 14 bases left in between. This CDR3 comprises 13 residues. CDR3 amino acids: CARRGGQNQPQHF. The CDR3 DNA reads as TGTGCCAGAAGGGGGGGTCAAAATCAGCCCCAGCATTTT.

This clonotype came up a few times. The gene calls are TRBV7-2 and TRBJ2-3; perhaps TRBD2 as D (5 bases). Germline V CDR1 and CDR2: SGHTA, FQGNSA. Trimming took 5 bases from V and 4 from J, leaving 13 bases between them. This CDR3 has 14 amino acids. The CDR3, as DNA: TGTGCCAGCAGCGAAGCCAGCGGCTCAGATACGCAGTATTTT. Amino acid sequence: CASSEASGSDTQYF. Filled out from reference TRBV7-2 and TRBJ2-3, the complete variable domain reads GAGVSQSPSNKVTEKGKDVELRCDPISGHTALYWYRQSLGQGLEFLIYFQGNSAPDKSGLPSDRFSAERTGGSVSTLTIQRTQQEDSAVYLCASSEASGSDTQYFGPGTRLTVL.

This chain joins TRBV4-1 and TRBJ1-5; 7 positions match TRBD1. V shed 3 bases and J 2 bases; nucleotides not matched to a gene: 4. Germline V gene lookup returns CDR1 MGHRA and CDR2 YSYEKL. The CDR3 loop spans 15 amino acids. The CDR3 nucleotides are TGCGCCAGCAGCCACGTAGGGGGCGGCAATCAGCCCCAGCATTTT. It encodes CASSHVGGGNQPQHF.